This entry lists 21 T cell receptor beta chains sequenced from one sample in a study of post-analysis software for immune sequencing data. Findings and caveats of the study: About 5 TRBV segments appeared more often in patients than in controls, and TRBV5-6, TRBV5-1 and TRBV20-1 were among these.

These receptors' antigens are unknown. Tagging with unique molecular identifiers was a feature of the TCR beta cDNA libraries. One entry per CDR3 protein results from TCRdb running MiXCR on the PCR reads. The repertoire includes roughly 600,000 distinct CDR3 sequences, around 40% of them detected once, and approximately 1.7% sits in the top ten. The sequencing sample was made of blood. Receptors were obtained from a girl aged 10 to 17 with multiple sclerosis.

This chain connects TRBV5-5 to TRBJ1-5; 9 nucleotides line up with TRBD1. Per the germline V gene, CDR1 is SGHKS and CDR2 is YYEKEE (reference sequence). This CDR3 region has 18 residues. The V and J ends lost 4 bases and 1 base, in that order; junction bases with no gene match: 12. The CDR3 protein is CASSPGTGLGKSNQPQHF. Here the CDR3 DNA reads TGTGCCAGCAGCCCCGGGACAGGGTTAGGGAAGAGCAATCAGCCCCAGCATTTT. The complete variable domain, with remaining parts taken from reference TRBV5-5 and TRBJ1-5, reads DAGVTQSPTHLIKTRGQQVTLRCSPISGHKSVSWYQQVLGQGPQFIFQYYEKEERGRGNFPDRFSARQFPNYSSELNVNALLLGDSALYLCASSPGTGLGKSNQPQHFGDGTRLSIL.

The chain has TRBV7-6 and TRBJ2-7; 11 positions agree with TRBD2. The length of the CDR3 is 14 residues. The germline gives CDR1 SGHVS, CDR2 FNYEAQ. V lost 2 bases, J lost 6 bases, and 3 bases stayed unmatched. In nucleotides, the CDR3 is TGTGCCAGCAGCTTAACTAGCGGGAGTAGCGAGCAGTACTTC. Residues: CASSLTSGSSEQYF.

The chain links TRBV20-1 to TRBJ2-7; 10 nucleotides agree with TRBD1. CDR3 length equals 14 residues. Unmatched junction bases numbered 3, after V lost 1 base and J lost 3 bases. The V gene's germline CDR1 is DFQATT and CDR2 SNEGSKA (reference sequence). DNA for the CDR3: TGCAGTGCTAGAGCGGGACAGGGGAACTACGAGCAGTACTTC. The encoded protein is CSARAGQGNYEQYF.

The rearrangement uses TRBV4-1 and TRBJ1-4; no firm D call. V lost 5 bases to trimming and J lost 5 bases, with 9 bases between them. The CDR3 has 13 residues. Looked up from germline, CDR1 is MGHRA and CDR2 is YSYEKL. The CDR3: CASSYGGNEKLFF. In DNA, the CDR3 is TGCGCCAGCAGCTATGGAGGAAATGAAAAACTGTTTTTT.

The gene calls are TRBV7-8 and TRBJ1-2; no clear D gene. The CDR3 contains 16 residues. Germline CDR1 reads SGHVS; CDR2 reads FQNEAQ. Trimming shortened V by 5 bases and J by 12 bases, and 28 bases separated the two germline ends. DNA for the CDR3: TGTGCCAGCAGCCCCTCGGGAGGGTATGCACGTGAGGAGGACACCTTC. Protein: CASSPSGGYAREEDTF.

This clonotype was observed a few times. The rearrangement links TRBV28 to TRBJ1-5; D remains unclear. Germline CDR1 reads MDHEN; CDR2 reads SYDVKM. This CDR3 is built from 17 residues. V lost 6 bases, J lost 1 base, and 19 bases lay in between. The CDR3 sequence is CASRPSGARVSNQPQHF. CDR3 sequence (DNA): TGTGCCAGCAGGCCGTCGGGCGCCAGAGTAAGCAATCAGCCCCAGCATTTT.

A few counts support this clonotype. CDR3 nucleotides: TGCGCCAGCAGCCAGGGTCGGGGGGTCCTCTCACCCCTCCACTTT. Translation gives CASSQGRGVLSPLHF. The J gene is TRBJ1-6, the V gene TRBV4-1, with a weak D call TRBD1 (5 bases). V was cut by 3 bases and J by 10 bases, with 16 bases left in between. Germline V lookup: CDR1 MGHRA, CDR2 YSYEKL. This CDR3 is built from 15 residues.

The chain is built from TRBV29-1 and TRBJ2-5, with a possible D match to TRBD2 (6 bases). The CDR3 has 13 amino acids. In germline, CDR1 is SQVTM, CDR2 ANQGSEA. Trimming took off 0 bases at V and 3 bases at J, with 8 bases between the two ends. The CDR3 spells CSVEDGSEETQYF. CDR3 sequence (DNA): TGCAGCGTTGAAGACGGGAGCGAAGAGACCCAGTACTTC.

V usage is TRBV6-5 and J usage is TRBJ1-2; the D gene is possibly TRBD1 (6 bases). Germline-derived CDR1 and CDR2 are MNHEY and SVGAGI. V lost 7 bases and J 3 bases, leaving 18 bases between the germline ends. The CDR3 contains 15 residues. CDR3 in DNA: TGTGCCAGCACCGAAGTTGGCAGGGGCGACTATGGCTACACCTTC. Amino acid sequence: CASTEVGRGDYGYTF.

This clonotype came up a few times. This chain uses TRBV5-6 with TRBJ2-1; 7 bases align to TRBD2. Germline V CDR1 and CDR2: SGHDT, YYEEEE. V shed 7 bases and J 4 bases; nucleotides not matched to a gene: 8. The CDR3 runs to 14 residues. This chain's CDR3 is CASGPRGVYNEQFF. CDR3 bases: TGTGCCAGCGGGCCCCGGGGGGTGTACAATGAGCAGTTCTTC. The full variable domain, its missing parts supplied by reference TRBV5-6 and TRBJ2-1, is DAGVTQSPTHLIKTRGQQVTLRCSPKSGHDTVSWYQQALGQGPQFIFQYYEEEERQRGNFPDRFSGHQFPNYSSELNVNALLLGDSALYLCASGPRGVYNEQFFGPGTRLTVL.

The table lists this clonotype with a few counts. This chain uses TRBV5-6 with TRBJ2-1; possibly TRBD2 for D (5 bases). In germline, CDR1 is SGHDT, CDR2 YYEEEE. Trimming shortened V by 0 bases and J by 6 bases, and 13 bases separated the two germline ends. The CDR3 is 15 residues long. CDR3 residues: CASSLDSPRVNEQFF. The CDR3 DNA sequence: TGTGCCAGCAGCTTGGACAGCCCGAGGGTCAATGAGCAGTTCTTC.

The V call is TRBV5-5, the J call TRBJ2-3; D not certain. The CDR3 contains 15 residues. Germline V gene lookup returns CDR1 SGHKS and CDR2 YYEKEE (reference sequence). V was cut by 1 base and J by 2 bases, with 11 bases left in between. CDR3 loop: CASSLFGASTDTQYF. Here the CDR3 DNA reads TGTGCCAGCAGCTTGTTTGGAGCTTCCACAGATACGCAGTATTTT.

The rearrangement joins TRBV9 to TRBJ1-1; D might be TRBD1 (6 bases). The V end lost 0 bases, the J end lost 3 bases, and 18 bases lay between the germline ends. Germline CDR1 reads SGDLS; CDR2 reads YYNGEE. This CDR3 comprises 17 residues. In nucleotides, the CDR3 is TGTGCCAGCAGCGTAGACCCCGCCACAGGGTTGGACACTGAAGCTTTCTTT. It encodes CASSVDPATGLDTEAFF.

The chain recombines TRBV10-2 with TRBJ1-2; the D gene is possibly TRBD1 (6 bases). This CDR3 is built from 13 residues. Germline CDR1 reads WSHSY; CDR2 reads SAAADI. The V end was cut by 4 bases, the J end by 0 bases, with 6 bases between. The CDR3 region is CASSGGPNYGYTF. In DNA form, the CDR3 reads TGCGCCAGCAGTGGGGGGCCTAACTATGGCTACACCTTC.

In its sample, this clonotype was seen a few times. The V call is TRBV12-3 or TRBV12-4, the J call TRBJ2-5; TRBD2 matches 7 bases. CDR3 length: 15 residues. Trimming removed 8 bases from V and 2 bases from J; junction bases left unmatched: 11. CDR3 protein: CASVRAGALQETQYF. CDR3 DNA: TGTGCCAGCGTCCGGGCGGGAGCCCTTCAAGAGACCCAGTACTTC.

This chain joins TRBV12-3 or TRBV12-4 and TRBJ2-7; the D call may be TRBD1 or TRBD2 (7 bases each). The CDR3 has 15 residues. Trimming took 7 bases from V and 7 from J, leaving 23 bases between them. CDR3 amino acids: CASTESGRGPREQYF. The CDR3 DNA follows: TGTGCCAGCACCGAATCGGGGAGGGGGCCCAGGGAGCAGTACTTC.

The rearrangement links TRBV5-1 to TRBJ2-1; 8 bases match TRBD1. This CDR3 is built from 16 residues. Looked up from germline, CDR1 is SGHRS and CDR2 is YFSETQ. With 5 bases clipped from V and 0 bases from J, the junction kept 7 bases outside the gene matches. The DNA for the CDR3 is TGCGCCAGCAGTTGGGGACAGGCACCCTCCTACAATGAGCAGTTCTTC. Encoded protein: CASSWGQAPSYNEQFF.

The chain carries TRBV20-1 and TRBJ1-2; 9 nucleotides line up with TRBD1. V was clipped by 5 bases and J by 6 bases; unmatched bases: 10. CDR3 length: 14 amino acids. CDR1 is DFQATT and CDR2 is SNEGSKA in the germline V gene (reference sequence). DNA for the CDR3: TGCAGTGCTGGAGGGGACAGGGCTAAGGATGGCTACACCTTC. This translates into CSAGGDRAKDGYTF.

The chain recombines TRBV7-9 with TRBJ1-6; D unclear. In germline, CDR1 is SEHNR, CDR2 FQNEAQ (reference sequence). Trimming stripped 5 bases from V and 7 bases from J, with 9 bases between. The CDR3 contains 13 residues. The CDR3 protein is CASSAIANSPLHF. CDR3 nucleotides: TGTGCCAGCAGCGCCATCGCCAATTCACCCCTCCACTTT.

CDR3 loop: CAWSFVGEEAFF. In DNA, the CDR3 is TGTGCCTGGAGTTTCGTGGGGGAGGAAGCTTTCTTT. This chain uses TRBV30 with TRBJ1-1; a weak D match, TRBD1 (5 bases). The V and J ends lost 2 bases and 8 bases respectively, with 12 bases between them. The CDR3 consists of 12 residues. Germline V gene sequence: CDR1 GTSNPN, CDR2 SVGIG (reference sequence).

The chain links TRBV7-8 to TRBJ2-1, with a weak D call TRBD2 (8 bases). CDR1 and CDR2 from the germline V gene are SGHVS and FQNEAQ. The CDR3 extends over 15 amino acids. With 4 bases removed from V and 7 bases from J, the gap between germline ends came to 17 bases. CDR3 sequence: CASSSGTRGLNEQFF. The CDR3 coding sequence is TGTGCCAGCAGCTCCGGGACTAGGGGGCTAAATGAGCAGTTCTTC. Full variable domain (outside the CDR3, taken from reference TRBV7-8 and TRBJ2-1): GAGVSQSPRYKVAKRGQDVALRCDPISGHVSLFWYQQALGQGPEFLTYFQNEAQLDKSGLPSDRFFAERPEGSVSTLKIQRTQQEDSAVYLCASSSGTRGLNEQFFGPGTRLTVL.